What follows are 17 T cell receptor beta chains derived from one specimen sequenced in a study of early T cells in non-severe SARS-CoV-2 infection. One entry per CDR3 protein results from TCRdb running MiXCR on the 5' RACE reads. Of some 49,000 distinct CDR3 sequences listed, under 8.5% are singletons. The sample taken for sequencing was whole blood. These receptor sequences come from an adult who was a healthcare worker with PCR-confirmed SARS-CoV-2 infection or an uninfected control (not recorded which).

This clonotype was seen more than once but under ten times. The chain recombines TRBV10-3 with TRBJ1-4; perhaps TRBD1 as D (6 bases). Trimming stripped 2 bases from V and 0 bases from J, with 10 bases between. Germline CDR1 ENHRY, CDR2 SYGVKD. The CDR3 covers 16 residues. The chain's CDR3 is CAISENAGATNEKLFF. CDR3 nucleotides: TGTGCCATCAGTGAGAATGCAGGGGCAACTAATGAAAAACTGTTTTTT.

The chain carries TRBV28 and TRBJ2-1; TRBD1 might be the D (5 bases). Germline-derived CDR1 and CDR2 are MDHEN and SYDVKM. V was cut by 5 bases and J by 15 bases, with 17 bases left in between. The CDR3 runs to 12 residues. DNA for the CDR3: TGTGCCAGCAGTCCCACTGACAGCAGGACGTTCTTC. Translating gives CASSPTDSRTFF.

V is TRBV18 and J is TRBJ2-6; no firm D call. Germline CDR1 and CDR2: KGHSH and LQKENI. The germline V and J ends were trimmed by 2 bases and 0 bases, with 11 bases remaining between them. The CDR3 loop spans 17 amino acids. The CDR3 DNA sequence: TGTGCCAGCTCACCAAGAAATCCGAGCTCTGGGGCCAACGTCCTGACTTTC. This encodes CASSPRNPSSGANVLTF.

Ten or more counts support this clonotype. This sequence joins TRBV15 and TRBJ2-7; D gene uncertain. The CDR3 loop spans 14 amino acids. V lost 3 bases, J lost 4 bases, and 13 bases lay in between. The germline gives CDR1 LNHNV, CDR2 YYDKDF (reference sequence). The CDR3 sequence is CATSRERVEYEQYF. DNA of the CDR3: TGTGCCACCAGCAGGGAAAGGGTCGAATACGAGCAGTACTTC. Full variable domain (rest looked up from reference TRBV15 and TRBJ2-7): DAMVIQNPRYQVTQFGKPVTLSCSQTLNHNVMYWYQQKSSQAPKLLFHYYDKDFNNEADTPDNFQSRRPNTSFCFLDIRSPGLGDTAMYLCATSRERVEYEQYFGPGTRLTVT.

This clonotype was picked up a small number of times. V is TRBV4-2 and J is TRBJ1-5; D possibly corresponds to TRBD1 (5 bases). Trimming removed 0 bases at V and 0 bases at J, with 15 bases between. CDR3 length: 18 amino acids. The V gene's germline CDR1 is LGHNA and CDR2 YNFKEQ. This chain's CDR3 is CASSQEDMGFVSNQPQHF. The CDR3 DNA sequence: TGTGCCAGCAGCCAAGAGGACATGGGATTTGTTAGCAATCAGCCCCAGCATTTT.

The chain is built from TRBV28 and TRBJ1-1, with D unclear. Trimming removed 7 bases from V and 0 bases from J, with 6 bases in between. This CDR3 comprises 12 residues. Germline V gene data show CDR1 as MDHEN and CDR2 as SYDVKM. CDR3: CASKTVNTEAFF. CDR3 DNA: TGTGCCAGCAAAACAGTGAACACTGAAGCTTTCTTT.

This clonotype was counted many times. The chain is built from TRBV13 and TRBJ1-1; D remains ambiguous. The V end was cut by 3 bases, the J end by 7 bases, with 9 bases between. Germline CDR1 and CDR2: PRHDT and FYEKMQ (reference sequence). This CDR3 has 12 amino acids. The CDR3 protein is CASSLSGIEAFF. CDR3 nucleotides: TGTGCCAGCAGCTTGTCGGGAATTGAAGCTTTCTTT.

This clonotype was seen repeatedly, ten times or more. The gene calls are TRBV29-1 and TRBJ2-5; 8 bases map to TRBD1. From germline, CDR1 is SQVTM and CDR2 ANQGSEA. J lost 2 bases, V lost 0 bases, and 5 bases had no gene match. This CDR3 comprises 15 residues. CDR3 loop: CSVEDFGTGQETQYF. Written as DNA, the CDR3 is TGCAGCGTTGAAGATTTTGGGACAGGTCAAGAGACCCAGTACTTC.

This clonotype appeared many times. CDR3 in amino acids: CASSYSSVENYEQYF. The CDR3 nucleotides are TGTGCCAGCAGTTACTCTTCGGTAGAAAACTACGAGCAGTACTTC. The chain couples TRBV6-5 to TRBJ2-7; D gene ambiguous. CDR1 is MNHEY and CDR2 is SVGAGI in the germline V gene. V lost 0 bases, J lost 3 bases, and 12 bases lay in between. The CDR3 runs 15 residues.

This clonotype was found a few times. The CDR3 protein is CSALPGWGTQYF. The CDR3 coding sequence is TGCAGTGCTCTCCCCGGATGGGGGACCCAGTACTTC. The V call is TRBV20-1, the J call TRBJ2-5; D is uncertain. The CDR3 runs 12 residues. V lost 5 bases and J 7 bases, leaving 14 bases between the germline ends. Germline V gene data show CDR1 as DFQATT and CDR2 as SNEGSKA (reference sequence).

This clonotype was counted ten times or more. V usage is TRBV30 and J usage is TRBJ1-2; D is unclear. Per germline, CDR1 GTSNPN and CDR2 SVGIG (reference sequence). The ends were cut back, 3 bases at V and 8 bases at J, with 7 bases in the middle. The CDR3 is 10 amino acids. The CDR3 spells CAWRRGGYTF. CDR3 DNA: TGTGCCTGGAGGAGAGGAGGCTACACCTTC.

This clonotype was seen a handful of times. V is TRBV9 and J is TRBJ2-2, with D possibly called TRBD1 or TRBD2 (5 bases each). Germline V gene sequence: CDR1 SGDLS, CDR2 YYNGEE. The CDR3 consists of 14 residues. V lost 0 bases and J lost 6, with 9 bases in between. The CDR3 region has the DNA TGTGCCAGCAGCGTAGCTGTGGGGGCCGGGGAGCTGTTTTTT. This translates into CASSVAVGAGELFF.

The chain joins TRBV5-4 to TRBJ2-3; 8 bases line up with TRBD2. V shed 1 base, J shed 3 bases, and the junction held 7 bases outside the gene matches. Germline V lookup: CDR1 SGHNT, CDR2 YYREEE (reference sequence). This CDR3 region has 16 residues. The DNA for the CDR3 is TGTGCCAGCAGCTTGAGGGCGGGAGGAGGGACAGATACGCAGTATTTT. Translation gives CASSLRAGGGTDTQYF.

This clonotype occurred a few times. The genes are TRBV7-9 and TRBJ2-7, with D hard to call. CDR3 length: 14 amino acids. The V end was cut by 5 bases, the J end by 2 bases, with 13 bases between. Germline V gene sequence: CDR1 SEHNR, CDR2 FQNEAQ (reference sequence). DNA of the CDR3: TGTGCCAGCAGCAGACGTGACAAAACCTACGAGCAGTACTTC. As protein: CASSRRDKTYEQYF. The full variable domain, rest sourced from reference TRBV7-9 and TRBJ2-7, is DTGVSQNPRHKITKRGQNVTFRCDPISEHNRLYWYRQTLGQGPEFLTYFQNEAQLEKSRLLSDRFSAERPKGSFSTLEIQRTEQGDSAMYLCASSRRDKTYEQYFGPGTRLTVT.

The table lists this clonotype with a few counts. V gene TRBV5-5 combines with J gene TRBJ2-6; no firm D call. The V gene's germline CDR1 is SGHKS and CDR2 YYEKEE (reference sequence). V was cut by 4 bases and J by 1 base, with 9 bases left in between. The CDR3 totals 15 residues. This chain's CDR3 is CASSVSPSGANVLTF. Written as DNA, the CDR3 is TGTGCCAGCAGCGTGTCGCCATCTGGGGCCAACGTCCTGACTTTC.

This clonotype was seen a handful of times. V usage is TRBV20-1 and J usage is TRBJ2-3; D gene uncertain. The CDR3 totals 14 residues. The V end was cut by 6 bases, the J end by 0 bases, with 13 bases between. CDR1 DFQATT and CDR2 SNEGSKA come from the germline V gene (reference sequence). CDR3 sequence reads: CSAHRQASTDTQYF. The CDR3 DNA is TGCAGTGCACACCGGCAAGCTAGCACAGATACGCAGTATTTT.

This clonotype was counted a few times. The chain recombines TRBV12-3 or TRBV12-4 with TRBJ2-2, with D possibly being TRBD1 (6 bases). V lost 9 bases, J lost 0 bases, and 11 bases lay in between. The CDR3 sequence is 14 residues long. The CDR3: CASSGTTNTGELFF. Here the CDR3 DNA reads TGTGCCAGTTCCGGGACAACGAACACCGGGGAGCTGTTTTTT.